This T cell receptor beta chain is drawn from a study of blood T cell repertoires in COVID-19. The V end lost 6 bases, the J end lost 10 bases, and 21 bases lay between the germline ends. The CDR3 is 15 amino acids. Germline V gene data show CDR1 as MGHDK and CDR2 as SYGVNS. In the authors' workflow: Reference gene primer amplification in the assay estimated nucleated cell counts. Here immunoSEQ multiplex PCR was the method, and the copy in TCRdb shows in-frame clones only, minus some. That table gives V, J and clone size, and the DNA gave D and trimming. The data show about 200,000 clones, approximately 89% seen once.

The chain employs TRBV25-1 and TRBJ1-4; D is perhaps TRBD1 (5 bases). The source material was PBMCs or T cells enriched from blood (not recorded which). This receptor was identified in a woman between 25 and 40 years old with acute COVID-19. This CDR3 is CASSPNLGLMGKLFF. Here the CDR3 DNA reads TGTGCCAGCAGCCCTAACCTGGGACTTATGGGAAAACTGTTTTTT.